These T cell receptor beta chains were read from a single sample in a study of cytomegalovirus exposure and HLA in healthy donors. Clones were read by immunoSEQ multiplex PCR, and TCRdb kept only the in-frame ones, dropping some. This sample has under 250,000 clones, with about nine tenths found just once. The sample comprised PBMCs. The receptors here all came from a woman aged 18-29 years in good health and CMV-seropositive. Both conserved end residues are trimmed from each CDR3. Where a row states a size, it is once, few, many or the class of an expanded clone; other rows omit it.

v_call: TRBV28; clone_size: NA; cdr3_aa: ASSLGGYEQY
v_call: TRBV6-5; clone_size: NA; cdr3_aa: ASSYGLAGEYEQY
v_call: TRBV29-1; clone_size: NA; cdr3_aa: SVEGFRGLGQETQY
v_call: TRBV9; clone_size: NA; cdr3_aa: ASSTRSVAYNEQF
v_call: TRBV6-1; clone_size: NA; cdr3_aa: ASSERSSSGFYNEQF
v_call: TRBV27; clone_size: few; cdr3_aa: ASSPGEGVDEQY
v_call: TRBV18; clone_size: once; cdr3_aa: ASSLEGVYNEQF
v_call: TRBV7-3; clone_size: NA; cdr3_aa: ASSTGGSKAF
v_call: TRBV27; clone_size: NA; cdr3_aa: ASSGTPYEQY
v_call: TRBV28; clone_size: NA; cdr3_aa: ASRTENTGELF
v_call: TRBV9; clone_size: NA; cdr3_aa: ASSVGRESNYGYT
v_call: TRBV27; clone_size: NA; cdr3_aa: ASSLPGSYNEQF
v_call: TRBV5-4; clone_size: NA; cdr3_aa: ASGNMNTEAF
v_call: TRBV13; clone_size: NA; cdr3_aa: ASSLAPRTDNEQF
v_call: TRBV30; clone_size: NA; cdr3_aa: AWIPRTNYGYT
v_call: TRBV6-1; clone_size: NA; cdr3_aa: ATFSISYEQY
v_call: TRBV28; clone_size: NA; cdr3_aa: ASSETSGWGFSTDTQY
v_call: TRBV6-1; clone_size: few; cdr3_aa: ASSEAPEVGFNT
v_call: TRBV18; clone_size: once; cdr3_aa: ASSRSGTSGYNEQF
v_call: TRBV4-1; clone_size: NA; cdr3_aa: ASSQGASNSYNEQF
v_call: TRBV28; clone_size: once; cdr3_aa: ASSPTPGVRTDTQY
v_call: TRBV28; clone_size: NA; cdr3_aa: ASLGLAGPNEQF
v_call: TRBV4-1; clone_size: NA; cdr3_aa: ASSLRPRRGEGDTEAF
v_call: TRBV15; clone_size: NA; cdr3_aa: ATSRPGTNEKLF
v_call: TRBV4-2; clone_size: few; cdr3_aa: ASSQDFLDTEAF
v_call: TRBV5-1; clone_size: NA; cdr3_aa: ASTAGQTDTQY
v_call: TRBV10-1; clone_size: few; cdr3_aa: ASSVLKTGDNEQF
v_call: TRBV28; clone_size: NA; cdr3_aa: ASRPMGQMNTEAF
v_call: TRBV5-6; clone_size: NA; cdr3_aa: ASSFRAGVTHEQY
v_call: TRBV13; clone_size: NA; cdr3_aa: ASSLLGEQVRYT
v_call: TRBV13; clone_size: NA; cdr3_aa: ASSLYRTGTYEQY
v_call: TRBV29-1; clone_size: once; cdr3_aa: SVVLAGPTLSGELF
v_call: TRBV27; clone_size: NA; cdr3_aa: ASSLLGELF
v_call: TRBV4-1; clone_size: NA; cdr3_aa: ASSSWTGGLSGANVLT
v_call: TRBV28; clone_size: NA; cdr3_aa: ASSLDRGTDEQF
v_call: TRBV19; clone_size: NA; cdr3_aa: ASSKSGAVLYGYT
v_call: TRBV5-6; clone_size: once; cdr3_aa: ASSLETGGRNQPQH
v_call: TRBV5-1; clone_size: NA; cdr3_aa: ASSRQPDREAF
v_call: TRBV5-4; clone_size: once; cdr3_aa: ASSSNPGGGTEAF
v_call: TRBV27; clone_size: NA; cdr3_aa: ASSLYRGVMGYT
v_call: TRBV18; clone_size: NA; cdr3_aa: ASTGSVMNTEAF
v_call: TRBV19; clone_size: NA; cdr3_aa: ASSIRQANYGYT
v_call: TRBV7-9; clone_size: NA; cdr3_aa: ASSFGGSGANVLT
v_call: TRBV27; clone_size: NA; cdr3_aa: ASSPGLAGAGSYNEQF
v_call: TRBV29-1; clone_size: once; cdr3_aa: SAPGQGERSYT
v_call: TRBV2; clone_size: NA; cdr3_aa: ASRKLSGRAPGELF
v_call: TRBV7-9; clone_size: NA; cdr3_aa: ASSPDRAGGNTIY
v_call: TRBV4-2; clone_size: few; cdr3_aa: ASSQVGTEAF
v_call: TRBV13; clone_size: NA; cdr3_aa: ASSNTRKGLAGLGRRFYEQF
v_call: TRBV10-3; clone_size: NA; cdr3_aa: AISETGVETEAF